The 27 T cell receptor beta chains presented below share a single source sample, sequenced in a study of CD8+ T cells in alopecia areata. The treatment was: oral pan-JAK inhibitor, 5-10 mg twice daily. Reverse transcribed after extraction, RNA yielded cDNA as the sequencing template. Produced via immunoSEQ multiplex PCR; TCRdb's table is partial and in-frame only. The sample records 200,000 to 250,000 clones, about 57% being singletons. The sample here was CD4+ T cells sorted from blood, taken at week 4, from a patient treated with tofacitinib. The receptor set was obtained from a human donor with alopecia areata.

This chain uses TRBV4-3 with TRBJ1-2; D gene uncertain. Trimming stripped 0 bases from V and 0 bases from J, with 5 bases between. Germline CDR1 and CDR2: LGHNA and YSLEER. The CDR3 runs 14 residues. CDR3 loop: CASSQEPANYGYTF. The DNA of the CDR3 is TGCGCCAGCAGCCAAGAACCTGCTAACTATGGCTACACCTTC.

The genes are TRBV29-1 and TRBJ1-1, with TRBD1 matching over 7 bases. CDR3 size: 13 residues. Germline lookup yields CDR1 SQVTM and CDR2 ANQGSEA. V was clipped by 3 bases and J by 4 bases; unmatched bases: 5. As DNA, the CDR3 is TGCAGCGTTGAGACAGGGTGGGTCACTGAAGCTTTCTTT. Translating gives CSVETGWVTEAFF.

This chain connects TRBV6-6 to TRBJ2-7; D gene ambiguous. Germline assignment: CDR1 MNHNY and CDR2 SVGAGI (reference sequence). The CDR3 totals 12 residues. The V and J ends lost 5 bases and 6 bases respectively, with 11 bases between them. CDR3: CASSPKLPEQYF. The CDR3 nucleotides are TGTGCCAGCAGTCCTAAACTCCCCGAGCAGTACTTC.

The gene calls are TRBV10-3 and TRBJ2-5, with 7 positions matching TRBD2. Germline values: CDR1 ENHRY, CDR2 SYGVKD. The CDR3 runs to 13 residues. V lost 3 bases and J lost 4; bases outside the gene matches: 2. CDR3 loop: CAISEREAETQYF. CDR3 nucleotide sequence: TGTGCCATCAGTGAACGGGAGGCAGAGACCCAGTACTTC.

V gene TRBV6-6 combines with J gene TRBJ1-4; no firm D call. Germline V lookup: CDR1 MNHNY, CDR2 SVGAGI (reference sequence). V was clipped by 6 bases and J by 2 bases, with 10 bases between them. The CDR3 length is 14 residues. CDR3: CASRAGPTNEKLFF. The CDR3 nucleotides are TGTGCCAGCAGGGCCGGGCCGACTAATGAAAAACTGTTTTTT.

This clone was picked up a small number of times. The chain employs TRBV10-3 and TRBJ2-7; D possibly corresponds to TRBD2 (5 bases). The germline V gene has CDR1 ENHRY and CDR2 SYGVKD. The CDR3 is made up of 11 amino acids. The germline V and J ends were trimmed by 10 bases and 6 bases, with 13 bases remaining between them. This CDR3 reads CATRGAVEQYF. The CDR3 coding sequence is TGTGCCACCCGGGGAGCGGTCGAGCAGTACTTC.

The V and J genes are TRBV5-6 and TRBJ2-7; D gene unclear. The germline gives CDR1 SGHDT, CDR2 YYEEEE. CDR3 size: 14 residues. Between the trimmed V and J ends, which lost 0 bases and 0 bases, there was a span of 7 bases. The CDR3 DNA is TGTGCCAGCAGCTTGGTAAAGAGCTCCTACGAGCAGTACTTC. Residues: CASSLVKSSYEQYF.

In nucleotides, the CDR3 is TGCAGCGCTCTGACAGGCCCAAGCGCTACCGGCTACACCTTC. This translates into CSALTGPSATGYTF. V usage is TRBV29-1 and J usage is TRBJ1-2, with TRBD1 as a possible D gene (6 bases). V gave up 7 bases and J gave up 8 bases, with 23 bases separating them. The CDR3 has 14 residues. Germline V CDR1 and CDR2: SQVTM, ANQGSEA.

The chain employs TRBV6-1 and TRBJ1-1, with TRBD1 matching over 9 bases. CDR1 is MNHNS, CDR2 SASEGT, per germline. The CDR3 sequence is 14 residues long. Trimming at V came to 4 bases and at J to 4 bases, leaving 4 bases not matched to a gene. CDR3 sequence (DNA): TGTGCCAGCAGTGTAGACAGGGGGTCCACTGAAGCTTTCTTT. Amino acid sequence: CASSVDRGSTEAFF.

This rearrangement joins TRBV30 to TRBJ1-2, with TRBD1 identical over 9 bases. Germline lookup yields CDR1 GTSNPN and CDR2 SVGIG (reference sequence). With 2 bases clipped from V and 7 bases from J, the junction kept 11 bases outside the gene matches. This CDR3 comprises 15 residues. The CDR3 nucleotides are TGTGCCTGGAGTTTTGGTTCGGGACAGGGTGGTGGCTACACCTTC. Its translation: CAWSFGSGQGGGYTF.

V and J are TRBV30 and TRBJ1-1, with a tentative D call TRBD1 (5 bases). Trimming stripped 1 base from V and 10 bases from J, with 13 bases between. This CDR3 spans 12 amino acids. Per germline, CDR1 GTSNPN and CDR2 SVGIG (reference sequence). CDR3 protein: CAWSGGGEGAFF. CDR3 sequence (DNA): TGTGCCTGGAGTGGTGGGGGGGAAGGAGCTTTCTTT.

In its sample, this clone was seen a few times. The chain employs TRBV29-1 and TRBJ2-1; no reliable D call. Trimming left V 1 base short and J 4 bases short, with 5 bases between. The CDR3 length is 12 residues. CDR1 is SQVTM, CDR2 ANQGSEA, per germline. Here the CDR3 reads CSVEVGYNEQFF. CDR3 bases: TGCAGCGTTGAAGTCGGGTACAATGAGCAGTTCTTC.

The chain employs TRBV29-1 and TRBJ2-2; D is unclear. Looked up from germline, CDR1 is SQVTM and CDR2 is ANQGSEA. The CDR3 loop spans 13 amino acids. Trimming left V 7 bases short and J 5 bases short, with 14 bases between. As DNA, the CDR3 is TGCAGCGCCCAGGCGAGGAGAACCGGGGAGCTGTTTTTT. This gives the protein CSAQARRTGELFF.

This chain joins TRBV29-1 and TRBJ1-2; no clear D. CDR1 and CDR2 (germline): SQVTM, ANQGSEA. V gave up 1 base and J gave up 2 bases, with 8 bases separating them. This CDR3 spans 13 amino acids. CDR3 sequence: CSVEGAGNYGYTF. The CDR3 nucleotides are TGCAGCGTTGAAGGCGCTGGGAACTATGGCTACACCTTC.

The J gene is TRBJ1-1, the V gene TRBV30; D gene ambiguous. Trimming removed 0 bases from V and 0 bases from J, with 8 bases in between. The CDR3 is 14 residues long. CDR1 and CDR2 (germline): GTSNPN, SVGIG (reference sequence). The CDR3 sequence is CAWSVARLNTEAFF. DNA of the CDR3: TGTGCCTGGAGTGTTGCAAGATTGAACACTGAAGCTTTCTTT.

This clone was recorded once. The rearrangement links TRBV5-1 to TRBJ1-1; D may be TRBD1 (6 bases). Between the trimmed V and J ends, which lost 6 bases and 1 base, there was a span of 19 bases. Germline CDR1 SGHRS, CDR2 YFSETQ. The CDR3 spans 16 residues. The CDR3, as DNA: TGCGCCAGCACCCTTACGACAGGACTGACGAACACTGAAGCTTTCTTT. Protein sequence: CASTLTTGLTNTEAFF. Full variable domain (remainder filled in from reference TRBV5-1 and TRBJ1-1): KAGVTQTPRYLIKTRGQQVTLSCSPISGHRSVSWYQQTPGQGLQFLFEYFSETQRNKGNFPGRFSGRQFSNSRSEMNVSTLELGDSALYLCASTLTTGLTNTEAFFGQGTRLTVV.

The gene calls are TRBV18 and TRBJ1-5; perhaps TRBD1 as D (6 bases). The CDR3 extends over 14 amino acids. Germline V lookup: CDR1 KGHSH, CDR2 LQKENI. Deletions cut 6 bases from V and 7 bases from J, with 16 bases between. In DNA, the CDR3 is TGTGCCAGCTCTCCAAGGGAGGGGGACCAGCCCCAGCATTTT. It yields the protein CASSPREGDQPQHF. Looking up the rest from reference TRBV18 and TRBJ1-5 gives the full variable domain: NAGVMQNPRHLVRRRGQEARLRCSPMKGHSHVYWYRQLPEEGLKFMVYLQKENIIDESGMPKERFSAEFPKEGPSILRIQQVVRGDSAAYFCASSPREGDQPQHFGDGTRLSIL.

The rearrangement joins TRBV29-1 to TRBJ1-1; 7 bases line up with TRBD1. From germline, CDR1 is SQVTM and CDR2 ANQGSEA. The CDR3 sequence is 15 residues long. Trimming cost V 6 bases and J 0 bases; bases outside gene matches: 10. This CDR3 is CSVLKTGTVNTEAFF. The CDR3 DNA reads as TGCAGCGTCCTTAAAACCGGGACAGTGAACACTGAAGCTTTCTTT.

The sample holds a few counts of this clone. J is TRBJ2-7 and V is TRBV14, with a weak D call TRBD1 (6 bases). The CDR3 is 13 residues long. Trimming shortened V by 4 bases and J by 6 bases, and 13 bases separated the two germline ends. CDR1 SGHDN and CDR2 FVKESK come from the germline V gene. Here the CDR3 reads CASSPEQGTEQYF. The CDR3 DNA reads as TGTGCCAGCAGCCCGGAACAGGGTACCGAGCAGTACTTC.

This clone has only one observation. The genes are TRBV6-1 and TRBJ1-2; 7 bases are shared with TRBD1. J was trimmed by 3 bases and V by 8 bases; bases with no gene match: 12. CDR1 and CDR2 (germline): MNHNS, SASEGT. The CDR3 length is 15 residues. CDR3 protein: CASFTQDRVHYGYTF. The CDR3 region has the DNA TGTGCCAGCTTCACACAAGACAGGGTACACTATGGCTACACCTTC.

This clone was recorded once. The V and J genes are TRBV23-1 and TRBJ1-6; D ambiguous. TRBV23-1 has ORF status, its function being uncertain. The length of the CDR3 is 14 residues. V was cut by 3 bases and J by 9 bases, with 12 bases left in between. The CDR3 reads CASSHSVRSSPLHF. DNA for the CDR3: TGCGCCAGCAGTCATTCGGTGAGGAGTTCACCCCTCCACTTT.

This clone was observed a few times. The chain couples TRBV19 to TRBJ1-2; D gene unclear. Trimming took 3 bases from V and 2 from J, leaving 13 bases between them. CDR3 length equals 15 residues. Germline V gene sequence: CDR1 LNHDA, CDR2 SQIVND (reference sequence). CDR3 DNA: TGTGCCAGTAGTATTGGGCCCGGAGGCAACTATGGCTACACCTTC. Its translation is CASSIGPGGNYGYTF.

This sequence joins TRBV7-3 and TRBJ1-1, with D tentatively TRBD1 (5 bases). The germline CDR1 and CDR2 sequences are SGHTA and FQGTGA. Trimming pared 3 bases from V and 4 bases from J, leaving 15 bases between. There are 15 residues in the CDR3. This CDR3 is CASSLRQGRSTEAFF. The CDR3 coding sequence is TGTGCCAGCAGCTTGCGCCAGGGTAGGAGCACTGAAGCTTTCTTT. Looking up the rest from reference TRBV7-3 and TRBJ1-1 gives the full variable domain: GAGVSQTPSNKVTEKGKYVELRCDPISGHTALYWYRQSLGQGPEFLIYFQGTGAADDSGLPNDRFFAVRPEGSVSTLKIQRTERGDSAVYLCASSLRQGRSTEAFFGQGTRLTVV.

The chain combines TRBV5-1 with TRBJ1-2, with D uncertain. This CDR3 has 13 amino acids. The germline V gene encodes CDR1 SGHRS and CDR2 YFSETQ. Trimming shortened V by 0 bases and J by 4 bases, and 7 bases separated the two germline ends. CDR3 sequence (DNA): TGCGCCAGCAGCTTGGACAGTCCCTATGGCTACACCTTC. Protein product: CASSLDSPYGYTF.

This clone was seen at least ten times. The rearrangement uses TRBV23-1 and TRBJ2-5; D possibly corresponds to TRBD1 (6 bases). TRBV23-1 is marked as an open reading frame, function uncertain. The CDR3 is made up of 15 amino acids. Between the trimmed V and J ends, which lost 4 bases and 4 bases, there was a span of 16 bases. The CDR3 sequence is CASSPQGHPRETQYF. The DNA for the CDR3 is TGCGCCAGCAGTCCCCAGGGACACCCCAGAGAGACCCAGTACTTC.

The chain uses TRBV6-5 and TRBJ2-1; a possible D gene is TRBD2 (7 bases). CDR1 is MNHEY, CDR2 SVGAGI, per germline. This CDR3 has 15 amino acids. Trimming removed 2 bases from V and 3 bases from J, with 11 bases in between. For the CDR3, the DNA is TGTGCCAGCAGTTACGGGGGGGCTGTCTACAATGAGCAGTTCTTC. Amino acids: CASSYGGAVYNEQFF.

The chain uses TRBV5-1 and TRBJ2-3; 8 bases map to TRBD2. This CDR3 is built from 15 residues. The germline gives CDR1 SGHRS, CDR2 YFSETQ. V lost 2 bases to trimming and J lost 2 bases; unmatched junction nucleotides: 4. CDR3 nucleotide sequence: TGCGCCAGCAGCTTCACAGCGGGGGCCACAGATACGCAGTATTTT. Translated, it gives CASSFTAGATDTQYF.